This T cell receptor (beta chain) is drawn from a study of OX40 agonist ivuxolimab in advanced cancers. Study-wide context: Prior therapy, whether anti-PD-1, anti-PD-L1 or anti-CTLA-4, was allowed, and approximately 37% had some. One hepatocellular carcinoma and two cutaneous melanoma patients partially responded. Study-wide results and limits: The study observed clonal expansion of CD4+ and CD8+ blood T cells by week 6 at 0.1 to 3.0 mg/kg.

A note on this clone: The antigen remains undetermined.

Profiling relied on immunoSEQ multiplex PCR, and the TCRdb table lists in-frame clones only, not all of them. The sample includes around 35,000 clones, 88% of them seen just once. The CDR3 has 13 residues. CDR1 and CDR2 (germline): SGHRS, YFSETQ. V was clipped by 4 bases and J by 6 bases, with 14 bases between them. The receptor's source is an adult with an advanced solid tumor such as melanoma, head and neck, liver or kidney cancer. This chain joins TRBV5-1 and TRBJ2-7; D ambiguous. The sample here was CD4+ or CD8+ T cells sorted from blood, taken in a trial of the OX40 agonist ivuxolimab. The CDR3 nucleotides read TGCGCCAGCAGCGGAAAAGAGAGGTTCGAGCAGTACTTC. It codes for CASSGKERFEQYF. Together with reference TRBV5-1 and TRBJ2-7, the CDR3 gives the full variable domain: KAGVTQTPRYLIKTRGQQVTLSCSPISGHRSVSWYQQTPGQGLQFLFEYFSETQRNKGNFPGRFSGRQFSNSRSEMNVSTLELGDSALYLCASSGKERFEQYFGPGTRLTVT.